This T cell receptor beta chain was recorded in a study of shared clonotypes between healthy human individuals. CD45RO-negative CD8 cells positively selected for CCR7 made up the naive population, which excluded terminally differentiated effector memory CD45RA+ cells. Donors comprised healthy HIV-negative adults lacking recent acute infections or vaccinations. Study processing details: Quality scores were absent from the junction-only immunoSEQ sequences, so filtering differed. Using immunoSEQ multiplex PCR, the repertoire was profiled, and TCRdb retains in-frame clones only, with some absent. D and trimming were read from the DNA, whereas the V and J calls and clone size are those reported in that table. The table has millions of clones, about 92% seen once. This CDR3 has 16 residues. CDR1 and CDR2 (germline): SGDLS, YYNGEE. The V end lost 4 bases, the J end lost 4 bases, and 20 bases lay between the germline ends.

The sequence derives from a man younger than 35 in good health. Some clones in this sample may be carry-over from other donors' samples. Sequencing used naive CD8+ T cells from PBMCs. The chain couples TRBV9 to TRBJ1-2; unclear D gene. CDR3 nucleotides: TGTGCCAGCAGCTCGCACCCAAAAGATGTAACCTATGGCTACACCTTC. This codes for CASSSHPKDVTYGYTF. The entire variable domain, with the rest obtained from reference TRBV9 and TRBJ1-2, is as follows: DSGVTQTPKHLITATGQRVTLRCSPRSGDLSVYWYQQSLDQGLQFLIQYYNGEERAKGNILERFSAQQFPDLHSELNLSSLELGDSALYFCASSSHPKDVTYGYTFGSGTRLTVV.